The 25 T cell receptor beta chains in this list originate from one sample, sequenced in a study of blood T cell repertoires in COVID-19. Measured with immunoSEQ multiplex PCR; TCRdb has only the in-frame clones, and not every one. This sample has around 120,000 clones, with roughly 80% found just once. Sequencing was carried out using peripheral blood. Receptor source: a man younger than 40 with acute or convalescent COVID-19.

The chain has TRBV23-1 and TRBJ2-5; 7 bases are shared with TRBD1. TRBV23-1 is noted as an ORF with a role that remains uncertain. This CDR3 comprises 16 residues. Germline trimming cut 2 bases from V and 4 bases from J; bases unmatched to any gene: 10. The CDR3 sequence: CASSQIRTGRGETQYF. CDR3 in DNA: TGCGCCAGCAGTCAAATTCGGACAGGAAGGGGAGAGACCCAGTACTTC.

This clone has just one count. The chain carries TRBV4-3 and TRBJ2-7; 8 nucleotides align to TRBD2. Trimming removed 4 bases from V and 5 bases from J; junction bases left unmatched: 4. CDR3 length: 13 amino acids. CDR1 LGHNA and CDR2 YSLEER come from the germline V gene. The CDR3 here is CASSRTSLHEQYF. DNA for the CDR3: TGCGCCAGCAGCCGGACTAGCCTCCACGAGCAGTACTTC.

CDR3 residues: CASSETLQVNQPQHF. In DNA form, the CDR3 reads TGTGCCAGCAGTGAGACCCTCCAGGTCAATCAGCCCCAGCATTTT. The chain joins TRBV6-1 to TRBJ1-5; D is unresolved. Per germline, CDR1 MNHNS and CDR2 SASEGT. V was trimmed by 3 bases and J by 3 bases, leaving 12 bases between them. The CDR3 length is 15 residues.

CDR3 nucleotides: TGTGCCTGGAGTGAGGTTGGGGGGACTTCCACGCATTTT. Translated: CAWSEVGGTSTHF. The chain has TRBV30 and TRBJ1-5, with D perhaps matching TRBD1 (5 bases). V lost 1 base and J lost 15, with 19 bases in between. The CDR3 contains 13 residues. Germline loops: CDR1 GTSNPN, CDR2 SVGIG (reference sequence).

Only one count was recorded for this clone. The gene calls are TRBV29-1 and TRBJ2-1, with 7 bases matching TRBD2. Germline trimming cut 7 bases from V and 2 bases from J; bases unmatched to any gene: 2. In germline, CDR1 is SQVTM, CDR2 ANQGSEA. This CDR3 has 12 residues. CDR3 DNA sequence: TGCAGCGCCGGGGGGACCTACAATGAGCAGTTCTTC. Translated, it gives CSAGGTYNEQFF.

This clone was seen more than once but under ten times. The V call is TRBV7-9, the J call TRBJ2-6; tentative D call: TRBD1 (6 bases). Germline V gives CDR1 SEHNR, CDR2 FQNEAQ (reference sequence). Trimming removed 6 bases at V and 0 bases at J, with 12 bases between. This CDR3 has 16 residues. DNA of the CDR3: TGTGCCAGCAGATTAAGGACAGTCTCTGGGGCCAACGTCCTGACTTTC. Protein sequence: CASRLRTVSGANVLTF.

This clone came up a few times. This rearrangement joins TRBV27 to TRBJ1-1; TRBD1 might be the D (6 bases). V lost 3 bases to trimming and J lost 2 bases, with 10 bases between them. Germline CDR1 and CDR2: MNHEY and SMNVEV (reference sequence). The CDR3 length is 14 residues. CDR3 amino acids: CASSFRGANTEAFF. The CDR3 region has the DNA TGTGCCAGCAGTTTTCGGGGGGCCAACACTGAAGCTTTCTTT.

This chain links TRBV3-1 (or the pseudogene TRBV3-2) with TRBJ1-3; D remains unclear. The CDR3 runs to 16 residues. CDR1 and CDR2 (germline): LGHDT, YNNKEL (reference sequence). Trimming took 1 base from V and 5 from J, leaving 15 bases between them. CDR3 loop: CASSQGAPTLRNTIYF. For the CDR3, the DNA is TGTGCCAGCAGCCAAGGCGCCCCAACGCTGAGAAACACCATATATTTT.

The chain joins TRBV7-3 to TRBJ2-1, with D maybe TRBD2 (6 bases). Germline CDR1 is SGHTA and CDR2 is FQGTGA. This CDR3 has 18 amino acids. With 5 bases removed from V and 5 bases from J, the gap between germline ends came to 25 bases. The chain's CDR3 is CASSPPHRWEVTHNEQFF. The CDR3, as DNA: TGTGCCAGCAGCCCCCCCCATCGGTGGGAGGTTACCCACAATGAGCAGTTCTTC.

The CDR3 DNA reads TGTGCCTGGAAAAAGCCTACAGTCCCTCTGAACACTGAAGCTTTCTTT. Translating gives CAWKKPTVPLNTEAFF. V usage is TRBV30 and J usage is TRBJ1-1; no reliable D call. The germline V gene has CDR1 GTSNPN and CDR2 SVGIG (reference sequence). This CDR3 spans 16 amino acids. Trimming stripped 4 bases from V and 0 bases from J, with 18 bases between.

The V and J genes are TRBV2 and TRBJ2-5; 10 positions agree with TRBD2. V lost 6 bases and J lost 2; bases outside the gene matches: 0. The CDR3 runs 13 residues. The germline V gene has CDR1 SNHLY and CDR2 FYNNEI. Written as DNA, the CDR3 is TGTGCCAGCAGGACTAGCGGGCAAGAGACCCAGTACTTC. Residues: CASRTSGQETQYF.

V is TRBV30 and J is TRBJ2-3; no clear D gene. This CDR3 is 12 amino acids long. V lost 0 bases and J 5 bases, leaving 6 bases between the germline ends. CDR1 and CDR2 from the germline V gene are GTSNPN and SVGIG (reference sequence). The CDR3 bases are TGTGCCTGGAGTGTAGATAGAGATACGCAGTATTTT. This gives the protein CAWSVDRDTQYF.

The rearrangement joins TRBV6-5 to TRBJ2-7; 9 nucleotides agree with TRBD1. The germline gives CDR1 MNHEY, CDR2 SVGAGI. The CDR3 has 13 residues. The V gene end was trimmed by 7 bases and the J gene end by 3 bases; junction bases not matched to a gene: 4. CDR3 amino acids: CASIDRGNYEQYV. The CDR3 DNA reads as TGTGCCAGCATCGACAGGGGGAACTACGAGCAGTACGTC.

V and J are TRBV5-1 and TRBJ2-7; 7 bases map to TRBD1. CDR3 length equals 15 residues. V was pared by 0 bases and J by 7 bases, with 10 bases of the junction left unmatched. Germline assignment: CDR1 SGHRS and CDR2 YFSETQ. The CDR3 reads CASSLGATGSGEQYV. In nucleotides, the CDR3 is TGCGCCAGCAGCTTGGGCGCGACAGGGTCAGGAGAGCAGTACGTC.

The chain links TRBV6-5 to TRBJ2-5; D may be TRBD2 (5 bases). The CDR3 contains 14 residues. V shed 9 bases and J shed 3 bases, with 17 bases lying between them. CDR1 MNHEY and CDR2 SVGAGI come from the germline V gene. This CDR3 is CASPGPLGKETQYF. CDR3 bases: TGTGCCAGTCCCGGGCCACTAGGGAAAGAGACCCAGTACTTC.

CDR3 nucleotides: TGTGCCAGCAGCCAAGATGTGTTCAGCGAGCAGTACTTC. Amino acid sequence: CASSQDVFSEQYF. The chain employs TRBV3-1 (or the pseudogene TRBV3-2) and TRBJ2-7; no definite D call. Trimming pared 0 bases from V and 6 bases from J, leaving 9 bases between. The CDR3 totals 13 residues. Germline V gene data show CDR1 as LGHDT and CDR2 as YNNKEL (reference sequence).

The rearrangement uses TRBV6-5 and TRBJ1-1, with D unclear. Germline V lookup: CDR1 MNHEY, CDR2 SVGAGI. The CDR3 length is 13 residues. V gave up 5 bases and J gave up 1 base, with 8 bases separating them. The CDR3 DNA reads TGTGCCAGCAGTCCGTCGTGGAACACTGAAGCTTTCTTT. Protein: CASSPSWNTEAFF.

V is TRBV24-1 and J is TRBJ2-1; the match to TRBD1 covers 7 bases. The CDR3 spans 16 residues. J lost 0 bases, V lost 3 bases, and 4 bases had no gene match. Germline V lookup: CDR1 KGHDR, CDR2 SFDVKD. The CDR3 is CATSDHRDSSYNEQFF. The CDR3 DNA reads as TGTGCCACCAGTGATCACCGGGACAGCTCCTACAATGAGCAGTTCTTC.

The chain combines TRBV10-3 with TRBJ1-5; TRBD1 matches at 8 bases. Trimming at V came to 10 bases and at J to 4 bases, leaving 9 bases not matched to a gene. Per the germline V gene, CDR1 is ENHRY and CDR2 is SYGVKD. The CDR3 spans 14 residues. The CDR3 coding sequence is TGTGCCACCTCGGACAGGGTGGGGAATCAGCCCCAGCATTTT. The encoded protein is CATSDRVGNQPQHF.

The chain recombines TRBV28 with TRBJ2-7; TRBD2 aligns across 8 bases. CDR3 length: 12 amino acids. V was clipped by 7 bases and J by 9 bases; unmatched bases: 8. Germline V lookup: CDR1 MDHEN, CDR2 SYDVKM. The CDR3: CASTTSGGGQYF. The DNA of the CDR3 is TGTGCCAGCACCACAAGCGGGGGCGGGCAGTACTTC.

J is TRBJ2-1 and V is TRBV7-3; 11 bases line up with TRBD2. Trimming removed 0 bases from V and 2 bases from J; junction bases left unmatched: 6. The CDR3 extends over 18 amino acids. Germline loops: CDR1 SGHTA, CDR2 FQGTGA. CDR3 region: CASSLTSTSGGPYNEQFF. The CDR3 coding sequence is TGTGCCAGCAGCTTAACGTCAACTAGCGGGGGCCCCTACAATGAGCAGTTCTTC.

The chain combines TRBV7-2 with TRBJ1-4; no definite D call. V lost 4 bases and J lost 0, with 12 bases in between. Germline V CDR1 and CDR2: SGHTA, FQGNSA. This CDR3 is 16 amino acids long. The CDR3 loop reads CASSSFLAATNEKLFF. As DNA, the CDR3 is TGTGCCAGCAGCTCCTTCCTAGCTGCAACTAATGAAAAACTGTTTTTT.

This CDR3 reads CASSQVSSPREQYF. For the CDR3, the DNA is TGCGCCAGCAGCCAAGTAAGTTCACCCCGGGAGCAGTACTTC. The V and J genes are TRBV4-3 and TRBJ2-7; D uncertain. V was cut by 1 base and J by 7 bases, with 14 bases left in between. The germline CDR1 and CDR2 sequences are LGHNA and YSLEER. The CDR3 runs 14 residues.

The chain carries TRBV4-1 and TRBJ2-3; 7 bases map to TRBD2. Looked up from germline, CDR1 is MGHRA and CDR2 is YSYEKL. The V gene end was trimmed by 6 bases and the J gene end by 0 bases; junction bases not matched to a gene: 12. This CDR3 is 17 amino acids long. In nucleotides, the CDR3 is TGCGCCAGCAGGCGCTCCCGGGGAGCGGGGAGCACAGATACGCAGTATTTT. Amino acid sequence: CASRRSRGAGSTDTQYF.

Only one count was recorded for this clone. The CDR3: CASSFRQGWGQPQHF. CDR3 nucleotides: TGTGCCAGCAGTTTTAGACAGGGATGGGGTCAGCCCCAGCATTTT. The V and J genes are TRBV28 and TRBJ1-5, with 7 bases fitting TRBD1. V gave up 3 bases and J gave up 6 bases; unmatched junction bases: 8. The CDR3 loop spans 15 amino acids. Germline assignment: CDR1 MDHEN and CDR2 SYDVKM.